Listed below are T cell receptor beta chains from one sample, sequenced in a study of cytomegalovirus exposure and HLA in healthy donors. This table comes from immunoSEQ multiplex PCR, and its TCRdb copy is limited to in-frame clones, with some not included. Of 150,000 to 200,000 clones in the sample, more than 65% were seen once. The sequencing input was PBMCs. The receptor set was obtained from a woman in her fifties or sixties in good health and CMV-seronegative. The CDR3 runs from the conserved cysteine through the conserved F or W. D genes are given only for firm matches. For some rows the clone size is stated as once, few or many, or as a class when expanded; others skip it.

CDR3 protein: CASSSLLSRQGGNTIYF; CDR3 DNA: TGTGCCAGCAGTTCCCTCCTATCTAGACAGGGTGGAAACACCATATATTTT; D gene: TRBD1; V gene: TRBV28; clone size: few; J gene: TRBJ1-3
CDR3 protein: CASSFFVMLAGDEQFF; CDR3 DNA: TGTGCCAGCAGTTTCTTTGTAATGCTAGCGGGAGATGAGCAGTTCTTC; D gene: TRBD2; V gene: TRBV28; clone size: -; J gene: TRBJ2-1
CDR3 protein: CASSQTGPGGQPQHF; CDR3 DNA: TGCGCCAGCAGCCAAACCGGACCGGGAGGTCAGCCCCAGCATTTT; D gene: -; V gene: TRBV4-3; clone size: -; J gene: TRBJ1-5
CDR3 protein: CASSESLGGGSEQFF; CDR3 DNA: TGCGCCAGCAGTGAGTCTCTGGGCGGGGGCAGTGAGCAGTTCTTC; D gene: -; V gene: TRBV10-1; clone size: -; J gene: TRBJ2-1
CDR3 protein: CASSPQDGDRAPSYGYTF; CDR3 DNA: TGTGCCAGCAGTCCACAGGACGGGGACAGGGCCCCCAGCTATGGCTACACCTTC; D gene: TRBD1; V gene: TRBV28; clone size: -; J gene: TRBJ1-2
CDR3 protein: CASSQGLAEETQYF; CDR3 DNA: TGTGCCAGCAGCCAGGGACTAGCGGAAGAGACCCAGTACTTC; D gene: TRBD2; V gene: TRBV7-3; clone size: -; J gene: TRBJ2-5
CDR3 protein: CASSPISGRLEITDTQYF; CDR3 DNA: TGTGCCAGCAGCCCAATAAGCGGGAGGCTAGAGATCACAGATACGCAGTATTTT; D gene: TRBD2; V gene: TRBV7-9; clone size: -; J gene: TRBJ2-3
CDR3 protein: CASSTKGVDRTIYF; CDR3 DNA: TGTGCCAGCAGCACCAAAGGGGTCGATCGGACCATATATTTT; D gene: -; V gene: TRBV7-2; clone size: -; J gene: TRBJ1-3
CDR3 protein: CASSRRQGGNEKLFF; CDR3 DNA: TGTGCCAGCAGCCGTCGACAGGGCGGTAATGAAAAACTGTTTTTT; D gene: TRBD1; V gene: TRBV5-5; clone size: -; J gene: TRBJ1-4
CDR3 protein: CASSSQGALGEKLFF; CDR3 DNA: TGCGCCAGCAGCTCACAGGGGGCTTTGGGTGAAAAACTGTTTTTT; D gene: TRBD1; V gene: TRBV5-1; clone size: -; J gene: TRBJ1-4
CDR3 protein: CASSLRGGLYNEQFF; CDR3 DNA: TGTGCCAGCAGCTTACGCGGCGGGCTCTACAATGAGCAGTTCTTC; D gene: -; V gene: TRBV11-3; clone size: -; J gene: TRBJ2-1
CDR3 protein: CASSQGQGAYNEQFF; CDR3 DNA: TGCGCCAGCAGCCAAGGACAGGGGGCCTACAATGAGCAGTTCTTC; D gene: TRBD1; V gene: TRBV4-3; clone size: -; J gene: TRBJ2-1
CDR3 protein: CASSFTTGGDGEQYF; CDR3 DNA: TGTGCCAGCAGCTTTACGACAGGGGGCGATGGGGAGCAGTACTTC; D gene: TRBD1; V gene: TRBV7-8; clone size: once; J gene: TRBJ2-7
CDR3 protein: CASSYLPGDYGYTF; CDR3 DNA: TGTGCCAGCAGCTATCTGCCAGGGGACTATGGCTACACCTTC; D gene: -; V gene: TRBV13; clone size: -; J gene: TRBJ1-2